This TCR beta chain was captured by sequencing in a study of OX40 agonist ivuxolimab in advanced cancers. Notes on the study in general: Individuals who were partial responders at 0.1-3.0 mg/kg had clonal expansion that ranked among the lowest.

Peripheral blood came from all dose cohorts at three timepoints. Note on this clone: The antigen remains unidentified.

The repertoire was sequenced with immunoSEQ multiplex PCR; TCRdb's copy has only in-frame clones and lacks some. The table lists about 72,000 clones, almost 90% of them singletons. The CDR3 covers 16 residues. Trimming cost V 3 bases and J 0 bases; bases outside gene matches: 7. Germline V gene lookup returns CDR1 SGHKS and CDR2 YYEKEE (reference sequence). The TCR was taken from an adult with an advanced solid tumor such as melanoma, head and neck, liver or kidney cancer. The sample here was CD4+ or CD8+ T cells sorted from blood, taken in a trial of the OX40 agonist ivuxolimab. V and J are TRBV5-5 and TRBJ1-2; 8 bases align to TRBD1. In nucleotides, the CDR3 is TGTGCCAGCAGCTCGCTTCAGGGGGCGTCTAACTATGGCTACACCTTC. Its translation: CASSSLQGASNYGYTF.